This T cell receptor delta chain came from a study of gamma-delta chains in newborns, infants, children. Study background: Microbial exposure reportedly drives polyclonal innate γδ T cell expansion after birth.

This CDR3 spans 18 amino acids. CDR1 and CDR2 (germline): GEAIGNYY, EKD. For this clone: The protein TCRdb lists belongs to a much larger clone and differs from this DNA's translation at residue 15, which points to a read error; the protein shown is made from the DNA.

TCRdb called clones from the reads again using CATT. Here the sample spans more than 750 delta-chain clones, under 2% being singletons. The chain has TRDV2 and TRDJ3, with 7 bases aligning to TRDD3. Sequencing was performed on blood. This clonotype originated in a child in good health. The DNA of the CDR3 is TGTGCCTGTGACACCGTGGGGGAAAGCTCCTGGGACACCCGACGGATGTTTTTC. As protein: CACDTVGESSWDTRRMFF.